Each of the 8 T cell receptor beta chains below was sequenced from the same sample in a study of T cells after yellow fever vaccination. TCRdb ran MiXCR on the 5' RACE reads and lists one entry per CDR3 protein. The sample has approximately 300,000 distinct CDR3 sequences; about 6.6% are singletons. The sequencing here drew on PBMCs, taken about 41 days after the first yellow fever vaccination. Source of these receptors: a young man who received the YFV17D yellow fever vaccine.

In this sample, this clonotype turned up a few times. The chain combines TRBV2 with TRBJ2-7, with 8 bases identical to TRBD1. This CDR3 is built from 15 residues. CDR1 SNHLY and CDR2 FYNNEI come from the germline V gene. Losses at the gene ends were 6 bases for V and 0 bases for J; bases not matched to a gene: 7. The CDR3 loop reads CASSRDRNPSYEQYV. DNA for the CDR3: TGTGCCAGCAGCCGGGACAGGAACCCCTCCTACGAGCAGTACGTC.

About this clonotype itself: A much bigger clone sits one base away, suggesting this may be a read error. The chain is built from TRBV14 and TRBJ1-1; D is possibly TRBD1 (6 bases). CDR1 is SGHDN, CDR2 FVKESK, per germline. The CDR3 consists of 15 residues. CDR3 residues: CASIQAGGRYTEAFF. The CDR3, as DNA: TGTGCCAGCATCCAAGCCGGGGGCCGCTACACTGAAGCTTTCTTT.

There are a few counts of this clonotype. The rearrangement joins TRBV18 to TRBJ1-1; D not certain. The CDR3 sequence is 15 residues long. CDR1 and CDR2 from the germline V gene are KGHSH and LQKENI. V dropped 0 bases and J dropped 1 base, with 9 bases sitting between them. The CDR3 spells CASSPPGRKNTEAFF. DNA for the CDR3: TGTGCCAGCTCACCACCGGGTAGAAAGAACACTGAAGCTTTCTTT.

Worth noting for this clonotype: Because the CDR3's place on the DNA is in doubt, the DNA is left out and the CDR3 is given as listed by TCRdb. This chain joins TRBV12-3 or TRBV12-4 and TRBJ1-2; the table calls TRBD1, which could not be checked here. The CDR3 is 13 residues long, ends included. The CDR3 loop is CASSSSGHYGYTF.

J is TRBJ1-1 and V is TRBV11-2; possible D gene TRBD1, 6 bases. Germline V CDR1 and CDR2: SGHAT, FQNNGV. This CDR3 spans 18 amino acids. The V end was cut by 5 bases, the J end by 0 bases, with 22 bases between. As DNA, the CDR3 is TGTGCCAGCAGCCACCCGGTCGGTCGGGGGGACATGAACACTGAAGCTTTCTTT. Its translation: CASSHPVGRGDMNTEAFF.

This clonotype was recorded a few times. The gene calls are TRBV9 and TRBJ2-5; possible D gene TRBD1, 6 bases. The V and J ends lost 4 bases and 1 base respectively, with 14 bases between them. The CDR3 consists of 15 residues. The germline V gene has CDR1 SGDLS and CDR2 YYNGEE. The CDR3 coding sequence is TGTGCCAGCAGCCCCCGGGGACATTTCCAAGAGACCCAGTACTTC. Translating it yields CASSPRGHFQETQYF.

This clonotype turned up a few times. This rearrangement joins TRBV7-6 to TRBJ2-1, with 7 bases fitting TRBD2. V was pared by 5 bases and J by 3 bases, with 10 bases of the junction left unmatched. Germline CDR1 is SGHVS and CDR2 is FNYEAQ. The CDR3 has 16 amino acids. This chain's CDR3 is CASSRRSGGFYNEQFF. The CDR3 DNA follows: TGTGCCAGCAGCCGAAGATCCGGGGGGTTCTACAATGAGCAGTTCTTC.

J is TRBJ2-7 and V is TRBV3-1; 11 bases are a match to TRBD1. The CDR3 spans 15 residues. The germline V gene encodes CDR1 LGHDT and CDR2 YNNKEL (reference sequence). After removal of 6 bases from V and 5 bases from J, the junction contained 9 bases not matched to a gene. The DNA of the CDR3 is TGTGCCAGCAGTTATCCGGGACAGGGGGACAACGAGCAGTACTTC. Encoded protein: CASSYPGQGDNEQYF.